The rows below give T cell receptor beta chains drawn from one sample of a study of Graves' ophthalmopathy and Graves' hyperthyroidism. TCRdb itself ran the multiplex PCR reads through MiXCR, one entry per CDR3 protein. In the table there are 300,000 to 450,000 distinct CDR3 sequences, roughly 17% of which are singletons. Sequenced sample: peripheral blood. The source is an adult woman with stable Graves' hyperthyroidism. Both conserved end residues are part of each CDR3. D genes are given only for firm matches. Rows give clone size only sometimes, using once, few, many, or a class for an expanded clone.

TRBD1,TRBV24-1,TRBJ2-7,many,TGTGCCACCAGTTGGGGACAGGGGGCCTCCTACGAGCAGTACTTC,CATSWGQGASYEQYF
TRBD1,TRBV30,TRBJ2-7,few,TGTGCCTGGAGTCGGGACAGGTATGAGTACGAGCAGTACTTC,CAWSRDRYEYEQYF
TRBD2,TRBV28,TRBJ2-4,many,TGTGCCAGCAGTTTAACGTCTGGTAGGACTAGAGAGTTCTTC,CASSLTSGRTREFF
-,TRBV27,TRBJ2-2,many,TGTGCCAGCAGTCTACAGGGTTTTACCGGGGAGCTGTTTTTT,CASSLQGFTGELFF
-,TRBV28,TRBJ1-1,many,TGTGCCAGCAGTTTATGGGGGGTTCAGAACACTGAAGCTTTCTTT,CASSLWGVQNTEAFF
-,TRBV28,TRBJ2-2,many,TGTGCCAGCAGACAGTTTTCGAGCACCGGGGAGCTGTTTTTT,CASRQFSSTGELFF
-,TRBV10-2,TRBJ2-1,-,TGCGCCAGCAGGGAGGGGACGCCGTACAATGAGCAGTTCTTC,CASREGTPYNEQFF
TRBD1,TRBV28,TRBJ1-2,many,TGTGCCAGCAGTTTAGCCTCAGCACAGGGGTTCAACTATGGCTACACCTTC,CASSLASAQGFNYGYTF
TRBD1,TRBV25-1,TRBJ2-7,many,TGTGCCAGCAGTCCCGGACAGGGCCACGGGGACGGGAGACTATCCTGGGAGCAGTACTTC,CASSPGQGHGDGRLSWEQYF
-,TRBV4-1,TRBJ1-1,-,TGCGCCAGCAGCCAAGACTCGATCGGAGACACTGAAGCTTTCTTT,CASSQDSIGDTEAFF
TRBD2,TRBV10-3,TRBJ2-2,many,TGTGCCATCAGTGACCCCGGGGTAGCGGGAGCCACCGGGGAGCTGTTTTTT,CAISDPGVAGATGELFF
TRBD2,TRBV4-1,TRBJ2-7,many,TGCGCCAGCAGCCAACAAGCGGGAGTCGCCGAGCAGTACTTC,CASSQQAGVAEQYF
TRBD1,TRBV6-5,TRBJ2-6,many,TGTGCCAGCAGTTACGGGACAGTCTCCTCTGGGGCCAACGTCCTGACTTTC,CASSYGTVSSGANVLTF
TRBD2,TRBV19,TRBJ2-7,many,TGTGCCAGTAGTAAGGACCTAGCGGTGCCCTACGAGCAGTACTTC,CASSKDLAVPYEQYF
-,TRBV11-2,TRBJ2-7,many,TGTGCCAGCAGCTTACACCAGGGCTACGAGCAGTACTTC,CASSLHQGYEQYF
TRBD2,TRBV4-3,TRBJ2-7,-,TGCGCCAGCAGCCCCTCTAGCGGCCCCTACGAGCAGTACTTC,CASSPSSGPYEQYF
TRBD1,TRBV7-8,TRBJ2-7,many,TGTGCCAGCAGCTCCCCGGGACAGGGTCATAAGACTACCAATTCCTACGAGCAGTACTTC,CASSSPGQGHKTTNSYEQYF
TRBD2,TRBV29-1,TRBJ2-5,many,TGCAGCGTTGATCTGCTAGCGGGAGTCTCCCCGGGTCGGGAGACCCAGTACTTC,CSVDLLAGVSPGRETQYF
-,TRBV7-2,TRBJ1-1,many,TGTGCCAGCAGCTTAGAAACCTGGACTGAAGCTTTCTTT,CASSLETWTEAFF
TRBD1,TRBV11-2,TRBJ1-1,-,TGTGCCAGCAGGAAAGCAGGGGGCCGGGGCACTGAAGCTTTCTTT,CASRKAGGRGTEAFF
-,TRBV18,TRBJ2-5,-,TGTGCCAGCTCACCATCACGGGGGTCAGAGACCCAGTACTTC,CASSPSRGSETQYF
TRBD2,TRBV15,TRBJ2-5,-,TGTGCCACCAGCAGAGACGGACTAGCGGGAGAAGAGACCCAGTACTTC,CATSRDGLAGEETQYF
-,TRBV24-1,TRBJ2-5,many,TGTGCCACCAGTGATCCCCGGATCGAGGGACGAGAGACCCAGTACTTC,CATSDPRIEGRETQYF
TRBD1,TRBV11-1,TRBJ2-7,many,TGTGCCAGCAGCTTCACAGGGGGCGACGAGCAGTACTTC,CASSFTGGDEQYF
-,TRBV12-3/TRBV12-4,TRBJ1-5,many,TGTGCCAGCAGTTCCTCAGATCAGCCCCAGCATTTT,CASSSSDQPQHF
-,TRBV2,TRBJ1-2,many,TGTGCCAGCAGTGAGCAGGTCTATGGCTACACCTTC,CASSEQVYGYTF
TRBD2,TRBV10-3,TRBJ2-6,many,TGTGCCATCAGCTTACTAGCGGGAGCTTTAACTGGGGCCAACGTCCTGACTTTC,CAISLLAGALTGANVLTF
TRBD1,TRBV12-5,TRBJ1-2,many,TGTGCTAGTGGACCAGGGGGGGTCTATGGCTACACCTTC,CASGPGGVYGYTF
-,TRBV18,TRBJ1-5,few,TGTGCCAGCTCACCACAGAAGGGGGACAATCAGCCCCAGCATTTT,CASSPQKGDNQPQHF
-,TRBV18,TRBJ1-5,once,TGTGCCAGCTCAGCCCTTGAACAGCACAATCAGCCCCAGCATTTT,CASSALEQHNQPQHF
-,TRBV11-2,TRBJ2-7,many,TGTGCCAGCAGCTTAGTTAAGGGTAGCGGATACGAGCAGTACTTC,CASSLVKGSGYEQYF
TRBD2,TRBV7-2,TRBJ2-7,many,TGTGCCAGCAGTTGGACTAGCGAGCCCTACGAGCAGTACTTC,CASSWTSEPYEQYF
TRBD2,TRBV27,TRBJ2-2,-,TGTGCCAGCAGTTCGCCCCGCTATAGCGGGAGGCCCACCGGGGAGCTGTTTTTT,CASSSPRYSGRPTGELFF
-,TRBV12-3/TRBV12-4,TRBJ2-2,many,TGTGCCAGCAGACCATCCAATAGGAGGCTCACCGGGGAGCTGTTTTTT,CASRPSNRRLTGELFF
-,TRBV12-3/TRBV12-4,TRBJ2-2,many,TGTGCCAGCAGCATCCGACAGGCTCGGGAGCTGTTTTTT,CASSIRQARELFF
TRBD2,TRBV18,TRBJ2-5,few,TGTGCCAGCTCACTTGGGACTAGGTCGGGGACCCAGTACTTC,CASSLGTRSGTQYF
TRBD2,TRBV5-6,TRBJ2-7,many,TGTGCCAGCAGCTTGCCTATAGCGGGAGCGACGGAGTACTTC,CASSLPIAGATEYF
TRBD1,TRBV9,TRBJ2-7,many,TGTGCCAGCAGCGGAACAGGGGGCGTCGAGCAGTACTTC,CASSGTGGVEQYF
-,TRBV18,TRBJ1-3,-,TGTGCCAGCTCTCCAACAGGAGACTCTGGAAACACCATATATTTT,CASSPTGDSGNTIYF
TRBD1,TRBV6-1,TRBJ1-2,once,TGTGCCAGCAGTGAAGGCCCCCTAAGGGGGCAGAACTATGGCTACACCTTC,CASSEGPLRGQNYGYTF
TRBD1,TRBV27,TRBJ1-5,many,TGTGCCAGCGCGGGACAGGGGGATCAGCCCCAGCATTTT,CASAGQGDQPQHF
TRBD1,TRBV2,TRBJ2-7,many,TGTGCCAGCAAACAGGGGGCCTCCTACGAGCAGTACTTC,CASKQGASYEQYF
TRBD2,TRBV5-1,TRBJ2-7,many,TGCGCCAGCAGCCGATTAGCGGGAGGGAGCTCCTACGAGCAGTACTTC,CASSRLAGGSSYEQYF
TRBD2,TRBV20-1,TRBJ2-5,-,TGCAGTGCTAGTAGTGGGCGGGGGTCCGTGAAGACCGAGTACTTC,CSASSGRGSVKTEYF
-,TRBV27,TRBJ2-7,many,TGTGCCAGCAGTTTATCTGGAACTGGAGGGGACGAGCAGTACTTC,CASSLSGTGGDEQYF
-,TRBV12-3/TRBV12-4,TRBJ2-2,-,TGTGCCAGCAGTCCACGAGGAGGCCACACCGGGGAGCTGTTTTTT,CASSPRGGHTGELFF
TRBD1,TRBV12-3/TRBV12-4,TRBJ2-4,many,TGTGCCAGCAGTTCAAGACAGGGGGCGGCGGACATTCAGTACTTC,CASSSRQGAADIQYF
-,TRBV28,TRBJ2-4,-,TGTACAACCCTGGGAAAAGCCAAAAACATTAAGTACTTC,CTTLGKAKNIKYF
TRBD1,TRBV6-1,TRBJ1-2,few,TGTGCCAGCAGTAGGGGGACAGGAAACTATGGCTACACCTTC,CASSRGTGNYGYTF
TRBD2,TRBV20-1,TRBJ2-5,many,TGCAGTGCTAGAAGCGCTAGCGGGAGGGCCAGGGCCCAAGAGACCCAGTACTTC,CSARSASGRARAQETQYF
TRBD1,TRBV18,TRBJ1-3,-,TGTGCCAGCTCACCCTATCCAGGGGGCGTCTCTGGAAACACCATATATTTT,CASSPYPGGVSGNTIYF
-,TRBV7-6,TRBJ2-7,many,TGTGCCAGCAGCGCAGCGTATAGGGGACCCGTCGAGCAGTACTTC,CASSAAYRGPVEQYF
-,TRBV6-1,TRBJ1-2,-,TGTGCCAGCAGGAGAAAACTTCTGGATGGCTACACCTTC,CASRRKLLDGYTF
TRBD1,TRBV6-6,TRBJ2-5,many,TGTGCCAGCAGTTACCTGACAGGGGTGGGGGAGACCCAGTACTTC,CASSYLTGVGETQYF
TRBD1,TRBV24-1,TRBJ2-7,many,TGTGCCACCAGTGAGTCCGGGACAGGGGCCTACGAGCAGTACTTC,CATSESGTGAYEQYF
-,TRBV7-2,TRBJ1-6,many,TGTGCCAGCAGCGATGTAGTCTATAATTCACCCCTCCACTTT,CASSDVVYNSPLHF
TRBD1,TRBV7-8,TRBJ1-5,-,TGTGCCAGCAGCCAGGGGGGGGCGGGTCAGCCCCAGCATTTT,CASSQGGAGQPQHF
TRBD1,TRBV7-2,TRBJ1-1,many,TGTGCCAGCAGCGATCCCGGGACAGAGAACACTGAAGCTTTCTTT,CASSDPGTENTEAFF
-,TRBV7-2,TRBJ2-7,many,TGTGCCAGCAGCTTATTCCTACTTGCTGGGCTTGTCTACTACGAGCAGTACTTC,CASSLFLLAGLVYYEQYF